This is a list of T cell receptor beta chains from one sample in a study of PD-1 blockade in classical Hodgkin lymphoma. Measured with immunoSEQ multiplex PCR; TCRdb has only the in-frame clones, and not every one. The sample gives 25,000 to 35,000 clones, under 75% of which show up once; about 3.9% is in the top ten. Sequenced here: peripheral blood mononuclear cells (PBMCs), sampled before the fourth cycle of nivolumab. The receptor source for this set is a human donor with classical Hodgkin lymphoma. The conserved cysteine and the conserved F or W are not part of the CDR3 here. Each record gives: V gene, clone size, J gene, CDR3 protein. Size is omitted from some rows. Given values are once, few, many or a class for expanded clones.

V: TRBV7-7
size: NA
J: TRBJ2-1
CDR3: ASSLENADEQF

V: TRBV10-3
size: few
J: TRBJ2-7
CDR3: AISENPLREREQY

V: TRBV7-9
size: NA
J: TRBJ1-1
CDR3: ASRGDRGRRTEAF

V: TRBV13
size: NA
J: TRBJ2-5
CDR3: ASSLTIRDQY

V: TRBV11-2
size: NA
J: TRBJ1-2
CDR3: ASKVGGSYGYT

V: TRBV27
size: NA
J: TRBJ2-1
CDR3: ASSPWTGVPYNEQF

V: TRBV6-6
size: NA
J: TRBJ1-6
CDR3: ASSYSGNSPLH

V: TRBV28
size: NA
J: TRBJ2-1
CDR3: ASTPGSGNEQF

V: TRBV30
size: NA
J: TRBJ2-7
CDR3: AWSTLSDRDYEQY

V: TRBV6-1
size: NA
J: TRBJ1-3
CDR3: ASSWGSSGNTIY

V: TRBV4-3
size: NA
J: TRBJ1-4
CDR3: ASSQATSSNRGAYEKLF

V: TRBV7-6
size: NA
J: TRBJ1-1
CDR3: ASSHLRGAANTEAF

V: TRBV7-9
size: few
J: TRBJ2-1
CDR3: ASSARTGTYNEQF

V: TRBV7-9
size: NA
J: TRBJ1-1
CDR3: ASSSTASNTEAF

V: TRBV28
size: medium-sized
J: TRBJ1-1
CDR3: ASSLTVYETEAF

V: TRBV19
size: NA
J: TRBJ2-7
CDR3: ASSTAPGQGYEQY

V: TRBV7-9
size: NA
J: TRBJ1-2
CDR3: ASSLDAGINYGYT

V: TRBV6-5
size: NA
J: TRBJ2-7
CDR3: ASSQTGYSYEQY

V: TRBV25-1
size: NA
J: TRBJ2-2
CDR3: ASSGPRLPEQNTGELF

V: TRBV6-5
size: once
J: TRBJ2-7
CDR3: ASSYSGSGGSYEQY

V: TRBV11-2
size: NA
J: TRBJ2-7
CDR3: ASSLWASYEQY

V: TRBV5-8
size: NA
J: TRBJ2-7
CDR3: ASSLGALGEQY

V: TRBV6-5
size: NA
J: TRBJ2-7
CDR3: ASSYGATYSYEQY

V: TRBV19
size: NA
J: TRBJ2-3
CDR3: ASSIGVLATDTQY

V: TRBV13
size: NA
J: TRBJ2-7
CDR3: ASSLGYVGYEQY

V: TRBV19
size: NA
J: TRBJ2-1
CDR3: ASSQKDRGVSYNEQF

V: TRBV9
size: NA
J: TRBJ2-3
CDR3: ASSSARGTDTQY

V: TRBV27
size: NA
J: TRBJ2-1
CDR3: AAARPSGNEQF

V: TRBV7-2
size: NA
J: TRBJ2-7
CDR3: ASSPLGDSSYEQY

V: TRBV27
size: NA
J: TRBJ1-6
CDR3: ASSRDREAYSPLH

V: TRBV4-3
size: NA
J: TRBJ1-2
CDR3: ASSQEWGTDQNYGYT

V: TRBV28
size: NA
J: TRBJ2-5
CDR3: ASRTPLAGDQETQY

V: TRBV7-6
size: medium-sized
J: TRBJ1-3
CDR3: ASSPGGNTIY

V: TRBV30
size: NA
J: TRBJ2-1
CDR3: AWSVRGIQF

V: TRBV27
size: NA
J: TRBJ2-5
CDR3: ASSHIGGAGETQY

V: TRBV7-9
size: few
J: TRBJ1-1
CDR3: ASRDRLNTEAF

V: TRBV15
size: NA
J: TRBJ2-3
CDR3: ATSRDRGLVDTQY

V: TRBV27
size: once
J: TRBJ2-6
CDR3: ASCTGPGANVLT

V: TRBV25-1
size: few
J: TRBJ2-7
CDR3: ASSGQSSYEQY

V: TRBV25-1
size: few
J: TRBJ2-2
CDR3: ASSGGTTYGELF

V: TRBV10-1
size: NA
J: TRBJ2-7
CDR3: ASSESLGCMYEQY

V: TRBV2
size: NA
J: NA
CDR3: ASGLAASYEQY

V: TRBV4-1
size: NA
J: TRBJ2-1
CDR3: ASSQYPAGGPYNEQF

V: TRBV19
size: once
J: TRBJ2-1
CDR3: ASSIGTMQQF

V: TRBV27
size: NA
J: TRBJ1-2
CDR3: ASSSWGEINYGYT

V: TRBV28
size: NA
J: TRBJ2-3
CDR3: ASRVVTGGTDTQY

V: TRBV7-3
size: NA
J: TRBJ2-3
CDR3: ASSPPTRSPTDTQY

V: TRBV30
size: NA
J: TRBJ1-2
CDR3: AWNPGQGFGYT

V: TRBV4-3
size: few
J: TRBJ2-1
CDR3: ASSQAGDYSYNEQF

V: TRBV7-3
size: NA
J: TRBJ2-7
CDR3: ASSLSAGGVDEQY

V: TRBV30
size: once
J: TRBJ2-1
CDR3: AWEDIAGVWEQF

V: TRBV6-1
size: once
J: TRBJ2-1
CDR3: AIRDFSYNEQF

V: TRBV11-2
size: NA
J: TRBJ1-2
CDR3: ASSLVLPGQGAVDYGYT

V: TRBV7-9
size: NA
J: TRBJ2-7
CDR3: ASSNSYEQY

V: TRBV2
size: NA
J: TRBJ2-7
CDR3: ASLDSSDEQY

V: TRBV10-1
size: few
J: TRBJ2-3
CDR3: ASTIVGTTQWAIKGTDTQY

V: TRBV28
size: once
J: TRBJ1-2
CDR3: ASSPPGQGRKGYT

V: TRBV30
size: NA
J: TRBJ1-5
CDR3: AWSIPGGAGLSQPQH

V: TRBV7-2
size: NA
J: TRBJ2-7
CDR3: ASSLSGGYEQY

V: TRBV9
size: NA
J: TRBJ2-7
CDR3: ASSPSLANEQY